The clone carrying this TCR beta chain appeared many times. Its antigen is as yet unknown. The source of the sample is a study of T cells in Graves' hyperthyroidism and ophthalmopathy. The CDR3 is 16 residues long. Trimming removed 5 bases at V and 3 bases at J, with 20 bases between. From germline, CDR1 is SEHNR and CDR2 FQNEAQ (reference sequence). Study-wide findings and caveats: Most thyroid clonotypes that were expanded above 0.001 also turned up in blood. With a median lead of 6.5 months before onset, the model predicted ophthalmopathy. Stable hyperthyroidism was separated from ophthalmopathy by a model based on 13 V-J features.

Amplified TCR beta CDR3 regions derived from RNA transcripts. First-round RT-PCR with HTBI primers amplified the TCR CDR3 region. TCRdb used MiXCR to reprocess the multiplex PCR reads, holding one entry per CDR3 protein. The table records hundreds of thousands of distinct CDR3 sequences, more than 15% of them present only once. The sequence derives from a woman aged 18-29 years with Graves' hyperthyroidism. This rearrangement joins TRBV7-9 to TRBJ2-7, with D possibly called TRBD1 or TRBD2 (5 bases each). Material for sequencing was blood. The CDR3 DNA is TGTGCCAGCAGCCTACGTCGGGGCTTAGTAAACTACGAGCAGTACTTC. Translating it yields CASSLRRGLVNYEQYF.